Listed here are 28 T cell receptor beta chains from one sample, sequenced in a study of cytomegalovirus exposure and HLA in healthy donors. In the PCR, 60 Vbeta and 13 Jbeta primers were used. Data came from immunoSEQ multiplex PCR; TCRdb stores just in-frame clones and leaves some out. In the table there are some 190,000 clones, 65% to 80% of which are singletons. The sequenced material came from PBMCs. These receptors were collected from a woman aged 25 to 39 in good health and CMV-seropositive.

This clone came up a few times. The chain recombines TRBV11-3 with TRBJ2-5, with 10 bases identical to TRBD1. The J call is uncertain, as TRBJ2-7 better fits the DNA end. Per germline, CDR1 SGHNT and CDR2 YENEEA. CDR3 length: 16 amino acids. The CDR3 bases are TGTGCCAGCAGCTTAGTGGGGACAGGGGTCTACTACGAGCAGTACTTC. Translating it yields CASSLVGTGVYYEQYF.

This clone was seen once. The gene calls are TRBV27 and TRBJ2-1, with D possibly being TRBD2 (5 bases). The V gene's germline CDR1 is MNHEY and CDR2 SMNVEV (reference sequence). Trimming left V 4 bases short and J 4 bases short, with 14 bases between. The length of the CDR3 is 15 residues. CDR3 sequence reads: CASSYERHVYNEQFF. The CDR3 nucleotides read TGTGCCAGCAGTTACGAGCGGCACGTTTACAATGAGCAGTTCTTC.

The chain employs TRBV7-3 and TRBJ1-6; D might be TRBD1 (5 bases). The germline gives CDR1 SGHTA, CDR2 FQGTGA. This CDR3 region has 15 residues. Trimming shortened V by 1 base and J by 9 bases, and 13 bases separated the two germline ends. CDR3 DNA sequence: TGTGCCAGCAGCTTAAGTCCAGGGTTGGGTTCACCCCTCCACTTT. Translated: CASSLSPGLGSPLHF.

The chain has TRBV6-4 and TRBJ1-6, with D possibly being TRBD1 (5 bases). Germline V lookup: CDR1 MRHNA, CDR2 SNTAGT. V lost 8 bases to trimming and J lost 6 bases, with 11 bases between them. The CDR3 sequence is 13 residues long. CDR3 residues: CASRYRTNSPLHF. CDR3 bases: TGTGCCAGCCGATACAGGACTAATTCACCCCTCCACTTT.

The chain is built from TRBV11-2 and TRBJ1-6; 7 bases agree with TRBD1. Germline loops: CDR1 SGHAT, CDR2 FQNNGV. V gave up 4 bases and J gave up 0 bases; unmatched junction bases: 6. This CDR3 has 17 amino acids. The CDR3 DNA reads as TGTGCCAGCAGCTCGCGACAGGGATCCTCCTATAATTCACCCCTCCACTTT. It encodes CASSSRQGSSYNSPLHF.

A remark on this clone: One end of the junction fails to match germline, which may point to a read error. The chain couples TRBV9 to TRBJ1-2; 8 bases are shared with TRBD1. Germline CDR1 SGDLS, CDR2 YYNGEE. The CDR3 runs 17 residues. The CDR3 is CVSSVALGQGENYGYTF. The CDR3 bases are TGTGTCAGCAGCGTAGCCCTCGGACAGGGCGAGAACTATGGCTACACCTTC. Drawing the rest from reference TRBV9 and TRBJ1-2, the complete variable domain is DSGVTQTPKHLITATGQRVTLRCSPRSGDLSVYWYQQSLDQGLQFLIQYYNGEERAKGNILERFSAQQFPDLHSELNLSSLELGDSALYFCVSSVALGQGENYGYTFGSGTRLTVV.

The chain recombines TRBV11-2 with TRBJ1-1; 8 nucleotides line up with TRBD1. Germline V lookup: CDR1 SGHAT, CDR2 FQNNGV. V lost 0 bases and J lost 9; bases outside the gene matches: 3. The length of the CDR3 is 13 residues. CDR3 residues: CASSLDQGAKAFF. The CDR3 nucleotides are TGTGCCAGCAGCTTAGATCAGGGGGCCAAAGCTTTCTTT.

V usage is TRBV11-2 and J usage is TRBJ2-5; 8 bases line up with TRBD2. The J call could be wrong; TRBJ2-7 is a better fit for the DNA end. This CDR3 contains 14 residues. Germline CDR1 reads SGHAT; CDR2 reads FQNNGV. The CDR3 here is CASSRTSSTYEQYF. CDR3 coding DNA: TGTGCCAGCAGTCGGACTAGCTCCACCTACGAGCAGTACTTC.

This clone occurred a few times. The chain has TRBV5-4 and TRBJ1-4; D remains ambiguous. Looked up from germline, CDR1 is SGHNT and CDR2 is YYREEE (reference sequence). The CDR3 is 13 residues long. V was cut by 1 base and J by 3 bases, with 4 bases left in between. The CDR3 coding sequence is TGTGCCAGCAGCTTGCCAGCTAATGAAAAACTGTTTTTT. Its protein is CASSLPANEKLFF.

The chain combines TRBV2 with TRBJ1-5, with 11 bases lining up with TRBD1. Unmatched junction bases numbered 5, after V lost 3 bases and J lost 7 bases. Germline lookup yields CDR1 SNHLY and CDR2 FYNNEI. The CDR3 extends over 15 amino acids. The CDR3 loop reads CASSEDRGRGQPQHF. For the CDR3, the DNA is TGTGCCAGCAGTGAGGACAGGGGGCGCGGACAGCCCCAGCATTTT.

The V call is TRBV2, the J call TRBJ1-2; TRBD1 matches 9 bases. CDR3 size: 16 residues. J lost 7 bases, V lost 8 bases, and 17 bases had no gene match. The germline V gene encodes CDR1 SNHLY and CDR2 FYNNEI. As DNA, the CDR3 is TGTGCCAGCTACCGGGACAGGGTTATGGGTGTGGTTGGCTACACCTTC. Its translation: CASYRDRVMGVVGYTF.

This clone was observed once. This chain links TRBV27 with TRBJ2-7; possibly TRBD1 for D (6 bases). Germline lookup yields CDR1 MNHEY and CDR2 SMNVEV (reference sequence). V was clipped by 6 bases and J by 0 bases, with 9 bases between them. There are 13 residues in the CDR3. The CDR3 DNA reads TGTGCCAGCAGCCAGGGGAGCTCCTACGAGCAGTACTTC. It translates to CASSQGSSYEQYF.

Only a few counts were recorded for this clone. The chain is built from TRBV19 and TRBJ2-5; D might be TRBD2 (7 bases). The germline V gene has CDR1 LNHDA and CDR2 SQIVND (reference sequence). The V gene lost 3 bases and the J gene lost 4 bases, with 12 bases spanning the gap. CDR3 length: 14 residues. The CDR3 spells CASSMGGPGETQYF. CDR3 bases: TGTGCCAGTAGTATGGGGGGGCCAGGAGAGACCCAGTACTTC. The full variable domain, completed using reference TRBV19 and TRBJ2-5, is DGGITQSPKYLFRKEGQNVTLSCEQNLNHDAMYWYRQDPGQGLRLIYYSQIVNDFQKGDIAEGYSVSREKKESFPLTVTSAQKNPTAFYLCASSMGGPGETQYFGPGTRLLVL.

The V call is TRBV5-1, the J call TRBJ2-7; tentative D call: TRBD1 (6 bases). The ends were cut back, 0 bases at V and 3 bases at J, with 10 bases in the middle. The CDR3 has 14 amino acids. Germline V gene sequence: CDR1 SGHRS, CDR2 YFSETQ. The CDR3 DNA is TGCGCCAGCAGCTTGGTAACAGGGAACTACGAGCAGTACTTC. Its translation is CASSLVTGNYEQYF.

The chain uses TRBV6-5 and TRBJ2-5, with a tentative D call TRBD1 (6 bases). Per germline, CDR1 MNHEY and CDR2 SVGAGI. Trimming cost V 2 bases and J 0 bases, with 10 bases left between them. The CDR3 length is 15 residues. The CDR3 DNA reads TGTGCCAGCAGTTACAGAGGGGGTCACCAAGAGACCCAGTACTTC. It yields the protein CASSYRGGHQETQYF.

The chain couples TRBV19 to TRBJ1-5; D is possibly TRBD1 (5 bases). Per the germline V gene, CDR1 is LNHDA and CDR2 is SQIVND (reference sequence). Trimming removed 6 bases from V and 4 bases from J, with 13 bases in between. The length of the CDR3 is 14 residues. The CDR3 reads CASRSPGGNQPQHF. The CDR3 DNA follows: TGTGCCAGTAGATCTCCGGGGGGGAATCAGCCCCAGCATTTT.

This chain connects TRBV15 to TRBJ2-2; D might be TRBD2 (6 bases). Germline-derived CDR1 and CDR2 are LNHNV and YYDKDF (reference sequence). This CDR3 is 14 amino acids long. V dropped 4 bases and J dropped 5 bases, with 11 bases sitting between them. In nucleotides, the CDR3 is TGTGCCACCAGCAAGCGGGCGGGGACCGGGGAGCTGTTTTTT. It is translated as CATSKRAGTGELFF. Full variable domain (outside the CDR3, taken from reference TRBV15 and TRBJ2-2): DAMVIQNPRYQVTQFGKPVTLSCSQTLNHNVMYWYQQKSSQAPKLLFHYYDKDFNNEADTPDNFQSRRPNTSFCFLDIRSPGLGDTAMYLCATSKRAGTGELFFGEGSRLTVL.

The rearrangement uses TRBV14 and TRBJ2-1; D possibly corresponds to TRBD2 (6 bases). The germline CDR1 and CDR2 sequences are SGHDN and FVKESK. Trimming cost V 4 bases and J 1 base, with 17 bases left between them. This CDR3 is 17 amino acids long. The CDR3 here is CASSPREKTSSYNEQFF. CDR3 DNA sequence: TGTGCCAGCAGCCCCCGCGAAAAGACTAGTTCCTACAATGAGCAGTTCTTC.

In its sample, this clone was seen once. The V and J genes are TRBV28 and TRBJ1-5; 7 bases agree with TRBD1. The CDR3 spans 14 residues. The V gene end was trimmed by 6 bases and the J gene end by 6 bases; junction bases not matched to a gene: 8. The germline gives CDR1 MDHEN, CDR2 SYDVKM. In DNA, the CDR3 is TGTGCCAGCAGATCCAGGGGGGTGAGTCAGCCCCAGCATTTT. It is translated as CASRSRGVSQPQHF.

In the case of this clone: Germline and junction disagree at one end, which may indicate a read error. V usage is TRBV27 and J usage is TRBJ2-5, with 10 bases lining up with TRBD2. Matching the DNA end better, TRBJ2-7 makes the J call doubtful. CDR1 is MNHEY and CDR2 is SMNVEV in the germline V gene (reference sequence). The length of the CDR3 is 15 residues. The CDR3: CASSLGLAVSNEQYF. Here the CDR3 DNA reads TGTGCCAGCAGTTTAGGACTAGCGGTCTCCAACGAGCAGTACTTC.

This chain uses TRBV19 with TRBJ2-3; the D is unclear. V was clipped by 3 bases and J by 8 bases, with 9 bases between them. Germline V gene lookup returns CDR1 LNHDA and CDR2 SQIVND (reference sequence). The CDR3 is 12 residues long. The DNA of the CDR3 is TGTGCCAGTAGTATTGGTCGGAGTACGCAGTATTTT. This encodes CASSIGRSTQYF.

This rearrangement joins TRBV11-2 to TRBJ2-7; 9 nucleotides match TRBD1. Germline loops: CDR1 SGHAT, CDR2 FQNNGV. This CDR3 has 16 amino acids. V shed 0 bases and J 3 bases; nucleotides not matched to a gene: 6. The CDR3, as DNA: TGTGCCAGCAGCTTAGATTTTTCGGACAGGGGCTACGAGCAGTACTTC. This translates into CASSLDFSDRGYEQYF.

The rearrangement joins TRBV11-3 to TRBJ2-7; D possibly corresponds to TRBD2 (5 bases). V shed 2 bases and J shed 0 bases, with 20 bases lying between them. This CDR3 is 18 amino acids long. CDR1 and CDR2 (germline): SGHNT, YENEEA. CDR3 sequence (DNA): TGTGCCAGCAGCTTATGGTCCAGGTATGAAGGGAGCTCCTACGAGCAGTACTTC. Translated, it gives CASSLWSRYEGSSYEQYF.

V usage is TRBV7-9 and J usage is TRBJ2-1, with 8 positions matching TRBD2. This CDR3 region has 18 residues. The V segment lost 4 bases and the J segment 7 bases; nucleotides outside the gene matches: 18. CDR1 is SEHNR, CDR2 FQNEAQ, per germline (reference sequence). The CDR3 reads CASSSTLRRGGPGNEQFF. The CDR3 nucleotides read TGTGCCAGCAGCTCTACCCTACGTCGGGGGGGCCCTGGGAATGAGCAGTTCTTC.

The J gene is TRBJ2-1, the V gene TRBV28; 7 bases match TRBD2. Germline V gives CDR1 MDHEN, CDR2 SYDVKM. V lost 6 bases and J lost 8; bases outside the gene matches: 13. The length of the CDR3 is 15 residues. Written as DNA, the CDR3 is TGTGCCAGCAGACCCCTCGGGGCGGGGGTGTATGAGCAGTTCTTC. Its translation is CASRPLGAGVYEQFF. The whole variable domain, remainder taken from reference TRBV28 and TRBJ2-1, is DVKVTQSSRYLVKRTGEKVFLECVQDMDHENMFWYRQDPGLGLRLIYFSYDVKMKEKGDIPEGYSVSREKKERFSLILESASTNQTSMYLCASRPLGAGVYEQFFGPGTRLTVL.

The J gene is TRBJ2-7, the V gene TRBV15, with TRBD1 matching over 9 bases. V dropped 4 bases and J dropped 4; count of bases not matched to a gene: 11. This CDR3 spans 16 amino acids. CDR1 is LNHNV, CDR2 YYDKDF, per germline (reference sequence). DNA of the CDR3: TGTGCCACCAGCACCCCCCGGGACAGGGCGCTTTACGAGCAGTACTTC. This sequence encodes CATSTPRDRALYEQYF.

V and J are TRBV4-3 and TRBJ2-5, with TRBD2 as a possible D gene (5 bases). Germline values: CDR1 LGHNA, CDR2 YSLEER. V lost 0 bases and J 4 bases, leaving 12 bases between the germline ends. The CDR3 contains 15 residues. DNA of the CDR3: TGCGCCAGCAGCCAAGACCTAGCACGGGGAGAGACCCAGTACTTC. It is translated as CASSQDLARGETQYF.

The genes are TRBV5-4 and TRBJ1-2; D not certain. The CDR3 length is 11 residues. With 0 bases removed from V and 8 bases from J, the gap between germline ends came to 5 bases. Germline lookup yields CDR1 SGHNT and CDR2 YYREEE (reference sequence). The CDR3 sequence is CASSLGSGYTF. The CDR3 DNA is TGTGCCAGCAGCTTGGGTAGCGGCTACACCTTC.